Given below is one T cell receptor (beta chain) in context. Its target is not known. V lost 5 bases to trimming and J lost 2 bases; unmatched junction nucleotides: 1. Germline CDR1 reads MNHNS; CDR2 reads SASEGT. The CDR3 is 15 amino acids. The record originates from a study of cytomegalovirus exposure and HLA in healthy donors. Vbeta (60) and Jbeta (13) primers were used in the PCR. Profiled with immunoSEQ multiplex PCR; TCRdb holds only in-frame clones, not every one. The sample shows over 50,000 clones, approximately 71% of them seen only once. General study points: Rates of TCR association differed by HLA locus in a later analysis, with DRB1 highest and HLA-C lowest.

The source material was PBMCs. The gene calls are TRBV6-1 and TRBJ2-7; TRBD2 agrees at 15 bases. The origin of this receptor is a man in his forties in good health and CMV-seropositive. CDR3 loop: CASSWTSGGAYEQYF. The DNA for the CDR3 is TGTGCCAGCAGTTGGACTAGCGGGGGGGCCTACGAGCAGTACTTC.